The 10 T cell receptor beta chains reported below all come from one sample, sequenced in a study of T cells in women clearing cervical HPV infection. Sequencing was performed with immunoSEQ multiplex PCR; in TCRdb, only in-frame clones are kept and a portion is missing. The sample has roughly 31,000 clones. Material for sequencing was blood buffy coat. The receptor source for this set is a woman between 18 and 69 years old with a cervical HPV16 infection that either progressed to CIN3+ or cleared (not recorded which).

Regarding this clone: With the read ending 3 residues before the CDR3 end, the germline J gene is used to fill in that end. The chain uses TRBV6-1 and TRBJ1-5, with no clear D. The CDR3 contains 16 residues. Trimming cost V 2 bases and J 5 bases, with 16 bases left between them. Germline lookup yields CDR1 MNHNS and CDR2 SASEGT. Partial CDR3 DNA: TGTGCCAGCAGTGAAACGGTCAGGTCCAGCTATCAGCCC. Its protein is CASSETVRSSYQP. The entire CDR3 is CASSETVRSSYQPQHF.

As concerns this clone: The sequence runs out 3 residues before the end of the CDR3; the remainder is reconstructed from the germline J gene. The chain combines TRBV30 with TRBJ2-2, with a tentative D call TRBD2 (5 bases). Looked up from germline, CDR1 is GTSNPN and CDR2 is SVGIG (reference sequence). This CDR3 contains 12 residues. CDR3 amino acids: CAWKAGGEKLFF. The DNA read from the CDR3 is TGTGCCTGGAAGGCGGGCGGCGAAAAG.

The CDR3 bases that were read are TGTGCCAGCAGCCTTGACAGGGGTACCTACAATGAG. As protein: CASSLDRGTYNE. The CDR3 in its entirety is CASSLDRGTYNEQFF. The chain links TRBV7-2 to TRBJ2-1; 8 nucleotides agree with TRBD1. The DNA ends 3 residues before the CDR3 does, and the rest of the CDR3 is filled in from the germline J gene. This CDR3 region has 15 residues. V dropped 5 bases and J dropped 2; count of bases not matched to a gene: 5. The germline V gene has CDR1 SGHTA and CDR2 FQGNSA.

CDR3 DNA, as far as it was read: TGTGCCAGCAGCCCGTTGATGACAGCCCAAGAGACC. Translated: CASSPLMTAQET. In full, the CDR3 reads CASSPLMTAQETQYF. The rearrangement joins TRBV14 to TRBJ2-5; tentative D call: TRBD1 (5 bases). The read ends 3 residues before the CDR3 terminus; that terminus is restored from the germline J gene. The CDR3 totals 15 residues. Germline-derived CDR1 and CDR2 are SGHDN and FVKESK. Trimming took 4 bases from V and 1 from J, leaving 13 bases between them. The full variable domain, completed using reference TRBV14 and TRBJ2-5, is EAGVTQFPSHSVIEKGQTVTLRCDPISGHDNLYWYRRVMGKEIKFLLHFVKESKQDESGMPNNRFLAERTGGTYSTLKVQPAELEDSGVYFCASSPLMTAQETQYFGPGTRLLVL.

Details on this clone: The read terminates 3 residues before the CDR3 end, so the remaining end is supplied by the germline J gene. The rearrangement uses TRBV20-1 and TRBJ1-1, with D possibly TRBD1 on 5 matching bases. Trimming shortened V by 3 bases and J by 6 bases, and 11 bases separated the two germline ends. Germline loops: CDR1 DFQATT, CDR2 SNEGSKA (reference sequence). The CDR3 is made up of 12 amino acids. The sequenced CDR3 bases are TGCAGTGCTAGGACAGCCTGGGCTGAA. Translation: CSARTAWAE. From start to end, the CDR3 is CSARTAWAEAFF.

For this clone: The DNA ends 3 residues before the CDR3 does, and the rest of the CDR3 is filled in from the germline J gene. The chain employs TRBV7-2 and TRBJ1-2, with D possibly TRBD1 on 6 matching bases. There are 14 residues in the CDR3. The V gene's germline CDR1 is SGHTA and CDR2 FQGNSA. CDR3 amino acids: CASSFTDSPYDYTF. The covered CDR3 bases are TGTGCCAGCAGCTTTACGGACAGTCCCTACGAC.

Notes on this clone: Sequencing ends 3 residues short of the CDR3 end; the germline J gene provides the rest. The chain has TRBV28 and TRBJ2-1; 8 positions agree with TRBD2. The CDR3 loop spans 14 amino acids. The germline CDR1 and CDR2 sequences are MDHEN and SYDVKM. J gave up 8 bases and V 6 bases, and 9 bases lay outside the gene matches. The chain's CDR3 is CASRSGTSADEQFF. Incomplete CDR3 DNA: TGTGCCAGCAGATCCGGGACTAGTGCCGATGAG.

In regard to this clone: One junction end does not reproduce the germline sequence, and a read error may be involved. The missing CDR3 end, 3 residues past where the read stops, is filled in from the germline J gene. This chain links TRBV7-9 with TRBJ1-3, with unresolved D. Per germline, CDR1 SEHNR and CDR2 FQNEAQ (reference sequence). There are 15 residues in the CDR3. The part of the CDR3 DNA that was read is TGTGCCAGCCGCTCACAGCTAAACTCTGGAAACACT. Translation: CASRSQLNSGNT. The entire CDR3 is CASRSQLNSGNTIYF.

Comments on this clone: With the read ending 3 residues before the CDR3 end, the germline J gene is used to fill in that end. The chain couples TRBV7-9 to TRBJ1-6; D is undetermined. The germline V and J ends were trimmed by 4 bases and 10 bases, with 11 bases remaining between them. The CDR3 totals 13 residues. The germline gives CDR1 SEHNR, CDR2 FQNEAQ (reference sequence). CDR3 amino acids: CASSSVEGSPLHF. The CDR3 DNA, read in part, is TGTGCCAGCAGCTCCGTCGAAGGGTCACCC.

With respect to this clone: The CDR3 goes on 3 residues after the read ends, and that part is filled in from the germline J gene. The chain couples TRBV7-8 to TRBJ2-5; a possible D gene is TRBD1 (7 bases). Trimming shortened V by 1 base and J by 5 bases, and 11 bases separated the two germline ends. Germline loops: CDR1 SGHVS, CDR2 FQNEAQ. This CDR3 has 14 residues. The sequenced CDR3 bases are TGTGCCAGCAGCTTAGTGTCAGGGGGGGAGACC. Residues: CASSLVSGGET. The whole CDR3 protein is CASSLVSGGETQYF.